This TCR beta chain comes out of a study of CD8+CD57+ T cells in acquired aplastic anemia. Study-level information: Sorted CD4+ plus CD8+ cells gave DNA averaging 3.2 ug.

Template material for TCR beta VDJ and CDR3 profiling consisted of genomic DNA. A single record per CDR3 protein comes from TCRdb applying MiXCR to the reads. The table records under 200,000 distinct CDR3 sequences, around 52% of them present only once. Flow cytometry had shown expanded CD8+CD57+ cells in the patients chosen for sequencing. Findings and limits, study-wide: The same twenty-nine CD8+ CDR3 sequences occurred in patients and in controls.

Of note for this clonotype: The antigen remains unidentified.

The CDR3 extends over 15 amino acids. Trimming removed 1 base at V and 4 bases at J, with 13 bases between. The germline V gene has CDR1 LNHDA and CDR2 SQIVND (reference sequence). Sequenced sample: sorted CD4+, CD8+, or CD8+CD57+ T cells (not recorded which) from PBMCs. This chain connects TRBV19 to TRBJ2-5; possible D gene TRBD1, 7 bases. The TCR sequence derives from a human donor with aplastic anemia. The CDR3 DNA sequence: TGTGCCAGTAGTATAGGCCCGGAGGGGGCAGAGACCCAGTACTTC. Amino acids: CASSIGPEGAETQYF.